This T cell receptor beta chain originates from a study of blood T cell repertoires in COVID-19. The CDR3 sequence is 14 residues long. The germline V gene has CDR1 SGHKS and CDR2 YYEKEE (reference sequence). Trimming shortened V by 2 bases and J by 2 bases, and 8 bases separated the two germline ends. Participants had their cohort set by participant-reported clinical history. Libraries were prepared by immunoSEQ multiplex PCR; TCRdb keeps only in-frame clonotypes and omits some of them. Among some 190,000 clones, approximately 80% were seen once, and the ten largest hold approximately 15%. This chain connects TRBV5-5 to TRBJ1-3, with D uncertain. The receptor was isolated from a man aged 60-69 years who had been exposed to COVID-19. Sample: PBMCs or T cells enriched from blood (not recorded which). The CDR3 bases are TGTGCCAGCAGCTTAATGGGCGCTGGAAACACCATATATTTT. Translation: CASSLMGAGNTIYF.